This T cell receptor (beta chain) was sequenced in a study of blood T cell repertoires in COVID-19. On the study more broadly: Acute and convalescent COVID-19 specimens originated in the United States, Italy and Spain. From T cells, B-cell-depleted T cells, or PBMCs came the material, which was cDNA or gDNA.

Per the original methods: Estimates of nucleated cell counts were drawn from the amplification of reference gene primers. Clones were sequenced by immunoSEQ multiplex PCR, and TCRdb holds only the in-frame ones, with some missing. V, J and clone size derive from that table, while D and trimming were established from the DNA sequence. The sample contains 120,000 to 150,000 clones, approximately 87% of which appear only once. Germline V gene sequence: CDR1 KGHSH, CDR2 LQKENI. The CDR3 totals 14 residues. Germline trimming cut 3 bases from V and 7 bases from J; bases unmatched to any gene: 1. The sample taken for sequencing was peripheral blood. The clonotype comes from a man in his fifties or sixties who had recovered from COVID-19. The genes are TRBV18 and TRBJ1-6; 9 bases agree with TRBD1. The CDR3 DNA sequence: TGTGCCAGCTCACCGGACAGGGGCAATTCACCCCTCCACTTT. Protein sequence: CASSPDRGNSPLHF.